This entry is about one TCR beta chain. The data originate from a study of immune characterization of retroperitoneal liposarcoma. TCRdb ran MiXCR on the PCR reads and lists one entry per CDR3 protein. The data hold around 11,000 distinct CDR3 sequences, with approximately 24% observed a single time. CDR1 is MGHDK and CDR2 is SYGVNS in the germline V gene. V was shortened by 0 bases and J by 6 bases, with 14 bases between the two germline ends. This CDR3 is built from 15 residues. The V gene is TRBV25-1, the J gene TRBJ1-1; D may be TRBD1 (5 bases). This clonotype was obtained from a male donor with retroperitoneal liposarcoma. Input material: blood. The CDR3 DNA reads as TGTGCCAGCAGTGAATATGGGGGGAATGTAGCTGAAGCTTTCTTT. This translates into CASSEYGGNVAEAFF.